Following are 29 T cell receptor beta chains from one sample sequenced in a study of molecular identifiers for immune sequencing clone quantification. TCRdb processed the PCR reads anew with MiXCR; each CDR3 protein has one entry. Among under 600,000 distinct CDR3 sequences listed, 20% to 25% were seen once. The sequencing sample was made of naive CD8+ T cells from blood, with Jurkat cell RNA spiked in. Subset meaning: FACS-sorted CD8+CD4-CCR7+CD45RA+ naive T cells. The receptors come from a human donor in good health. Some libraries in this study had Jurkat cell RNA spiked in.

This clonotype occurred a few times. The chain employs TRBV4-3 and TRBJ2-6; the D call may be TRBD1 or TRBD2 (5 bases each). This CDR3 has 22 residues. The germline gives CDR1 LGHNA, CDR2 YSLEER. The germline V and J ends were trimmed by 4 bases and 1 base, with 29 bases remaining between them. This CDR3 reads CASSLIKGQMGEYISGANVLTF. The CDR3 coding sequence is TGCGCCAGCAGCCTAATTAAAGGGCAGATGGGGGAATACATATCTGGGGCCAACGTCCTGACTTTC.

This clonotype occurred a few times. This chain joins TRBV7-9 and TRBJ2-7, with 12 bases matching TRBD2. Trimming at V came to 5 bases and at J to 4 bases, leaving 6 bases not matched to a gene. The CDR3 is 15 amino acids. From germline, CDR1 is SEHNR and CDR2 FQNEAQ (reference sequence). The CDR3 reads CASSPWTSGVYEQYF. In DNA form, the CDR3 reads TGTGCCAGCAGCCCCTGGACTAGCGGGGTATACGAGCAGTACTTC.

This clonotype was detected only a few times. The rearrangement uses TRBV2 and TRBJ2-7; D gene ambiguous. V was cut by 2 bases and J by 7 bases, with 15 bases left in between. The CDR3 has 14 amino acids. CDR1 is SNHLY, CDR2 FYNNEI, per germline. The DNA for the CDR3 is TGTGCCAGCAGTGAAAGTCCCGCCCGAGGAGAGCAGTACTTC. Its translation is CASSESPARGEQYF.

This clonotype was observed a single time. This sequence joins TRBV6-5 and TRBJ2-5, with 9 bases lining up with TRBD1. Germline V gives CDR1 MNHEY, CDR2 SVGAGI. The CDR3 is made up of 16 amino acids. With V trimmed by 5 bases and J by 4 bases, 11 bases remained unmatched. The CDR3 is CASSTGGLGLGETQYF. DNA for the CDR3: TGTGCCAGCAGTACAGGGGGCCTGGGGTTGGGAGAGACCCAGTACTTC.

This clonotype has more than one count but fewer than ten. The rearrangement joins TRBV23-1 to TRBJ2-5; D remains unclear. TRBV23-1 counts as an open reading frame of uncertain function. This CDR3 has 16 residues. V dropped 4 bases and J dropped 5 bases, with 20 bases sitting between them. The CDR3 DNA sequence: TGCGCCAGCAGTCCCACTCTGGGTCCTCCTAATGAGACCCAGTACTTC. Translated, it gives CASSPTLGPPNETQYF.

In this sample, this clonotype turned up many times. V is TRBV20-1 and J is TRBJ2-7, with D maybe TRBD2 (5 bases). The CDR3 is 13 residues long. Trimming took off 7 bases at V and 6 bases at J, with 19 bases between the two ends. Germline CDR1 DFQATT, CDR2 SNEGSKA (reference sequence). The CDR3 sequence: CSVSSRTLREQYF. CDR3 in DNA: TGCAGTGTTTCTAGCAGGACTCTACGCGAGCAGTACTTC.

The V call is TRBV30, the J call TRBJ2-3; TRBD1 or TRBD2 may be the D gene (5 bases each). V lost 1 base and J lost 3, with 11 bases in between. Germline-derived CDR1 and CDR2 are GTSNPN and SVGIG (reference sequence). This CDR3 has 14 amino acids. CDR3 sequence: CAWSAGARTDTQYF. The CDR3 coding sequence is TGTGCCTGGAGTGCCGGGGCTCGTACAGATACGCAGTATTTT.

At least ten counts were recorded for this clonotype. This chain uses TRBV5-4 with TRBJ1-1; TRBD1 matches 7 bases. From germline, CDR1 is SGHNT and CDR2 YYREEE (reference sequence). The CDR3 runs to 13 residues. The junction had 1 base not matched to a gene; V was cut back by 1 base and J by 4 bases. The CDR3, as DNA: TGTGCCAGCAGCTTGCAGGGGGTCACTGAAGCTTTCTTT. Translating gives CASSLQGVTEAFF.

This clonotype has ten or more counts. The chain recombines TRBV19 with TRBJ2-1, with TRBD1 as a possible D gene (8 bases). Germline CDR1 and CDR2: LNHDA and SQIVND (reference sequence). This CDR3 region has 16 residues. V lost 6 bases and J lost 10, with 25 bases in between. The CDR3 nucleotides read TGTGCCAGTAGCTCAGGGGGCCCAAGACTAGCCGGAGAGCAGTTCTTC. Translating it yields CASSSGGPRLAGEQFF. The variable domain in full, completed from reference TRBV19 and TRBJ2-1, reads DGGITQSPKYLFRKEGQNVTLSCEQNLNHDAMYWYRQDPGQGLRLIYYSQIVNDFQKGDIAEGYSVSREKKESFPLTVTSAQKNPTAFYLCASSSGGPRLAGEQFFGPGTRLTVL.

In regard to this clonotype: At one boundary the junction diverges from the germline segment, which might be a read error. V gene TRBV7-2 combines with J gene TRBJ2-3, with 10 positions matching TRBD1. This CDR3 is built from 19 residues. Germline V gives CDR1 SGHTA, CDR2 FQGNSA. This CDR3 reads CAGSLPRGPGQGITDTQYF. The CDR3 DNA is TGTGCCGGCAGCTTACCCCGCGGACCGGGACAGGGGATAACAGATACGCAGTATTTT.

This clonotype was seen only a few times. The rearrangement joins TRBV7-6 to TRBJ1-6, with 7 positions matching TRBD1. Per germline, CDR1 SGHVS and CDR2 FNYEAQ. V was pared by 5 bases and J by 3 bases, with 7 bases of the junction left unmatched. The CDR3 is made up of 16 amino acids. CDR3: CASSLTQGNYNSPLHF. The CDR3 DNA follows: TGTGCCAGCAGCCTTACACAGGGGAACTATAATTCACCCCTCCACTTT.

The chain joins TRBV19 to TRBJ2-1; 8 bases map to TRBD1. Germline loops: CDR1 LNHDA, CDR2 SQIVND (reference sequence). The CDR3 totals 15 residues. The junction had 9 bases not matched to a gene; V was cut back by 6 bases and J by 5 bases. The CDR3 reads CASRPWTGTHNEQFF. For the CDR3, the DNA is TGTGCCAGTAGGCCCTGGACAGGGACCCACAATGAGCAGTTCTTC.

This clonotype was recorded once. Given a much more abundant clone one base away, this may be a read error. This rearrangement joins TRBV6-2 or TRBV6-3 to TRBJ2-7; D is uncertain. This CDR3 spans 13 amino acids. The V gene's germline CDR1 is MNHEY and CDR2 SVGEGT. The CDR3 here is CAGSYKGRYEQYF. CDR3 nucleotide sequence: TGTGCCGGCAGTTATAAGGGCCGCTACGAGCAGTACTTC.

This clonotype has ten or more counts. The chain carries TRBV7-2 and TRBJ2-5; TRBD2 matches 13 bases. The germline CDR1 and CDR2 sequences are SGHTA and FQGNSA. V shed 5 bases, J shed 5 bases, and the junction held 5 bases outside the gene matches. The length of the CDR3 is 15 residues. As DNA, the CDR3 is TGTGCCAGCAGCATAGGACTAGCGGGGGCGGAGACCCAGTACTTC. The encoded protein is CASSIGLAGAETQYF.

The rearrangement uses TRBV4-3 and TRBJ1-6; D possibly corresponds to TRBD1 (6 bases). CDR3 size: 12 residues. Germline lookup yields CDR1 LGHNA and CDR2 YSLEER. The CDR3 is CVTTQGSPPLHF. The DNA of the CDR3 is TGCGTCACCACACAGGGCAGCCCACCCCTCCACTTT.

The table lists this clonotype with a few counts. The V call is TRBV11-2, the J call TRBJ2-3; 8 nucleotides line up with TRBD2. V trimming: 2 bases; J trimming: 0 bases; junction bases outside the gene matches: 4. This CDR3 has 16 amino acids. CDR1 and CDR2 from the germline V gene are SGHAT and FQNNGV. The CDR3, as DNA: TGTGCCAGCAGCTTATTAGCGGGGATAAGCACAGATACGCAGTATTTT. As protein: CASSLLAGISTDTQYF.

V usage is TRBV5-8 and J usage is TRBJ2-1; D gene unclear. CDR1 SGHTS and CDR2 YDEGEE come from the germline V gene. V lost 1 base to trimming and J lost 2 bases, with 7 bases between them. This CDR3 comprises 14 residues. The CDR3 protein is CASSLSRTYNEQFF. The CDR3 nucleotides read TGTGCCAGCAGCTTGTCCAGGACCTACAATGAGCAGTTCTTC.

This clonotype has a count of ten or more. The gene calls are TRBV2 and TRBJ2-2, with 11 bases aligning to TRBD1. The CDR3 runs to 15 residues. V gave up 10 bases and J gave up 4 bases; unmatched junction bases: 8. Germline V gives CDR1 SNHLY, CDR2 FYNNEI. The CDR3 DNA follows: TGTGCCACCCCGGCGGACAGGGGGCTCACCGGGGAGCTGTTTTTT. This gives the protein CATPADRGLTGELFF.

This clonotype was recorded many times. This sequence joins TRBV9 and TRBJ2-7; 10 nucleotides match TRBD2. From germline, CDR1 is SGDLS and CDR2 YYNGEE. J gave up 4 bases and V 0 bases, and 1 base lay outside the gene matches. CDR3 size: 14 residues. The CDR3 region is CASSVAAGGYEQYF. The CDR3 bases are TGTGCCAGCAGCGTAGCAGCGGGAGGGTACGAGCAGTACTTC. The full variable domain, completed using reference TRBV9 and TRBJ2-7, is DSGVTQTPKHLITATGQRVTLRCSPRSGDLSVYWYQQSLDQGLQFLIQYYNGEERAKGNILERFSAQQFPDLHSELNLSSLELGDSALYFCASSVAAGGYEQYFGPGTRLTVT.

Concerning this clonotype: A read error may be the cause here, since a much bigger clone is one base away. V gene TRBV7-9 combines with J gene TRBJ2-7; TRBD1 is a possible D gene (5 bases). CDR1 is SEHNR, CDR2 FQNEAQ, per germline (reference sequence). The CDR3 is made up of 14 amino acids. This CDR3 is CASSADTRVYEQCF. The CDR3 DNA follows: TGTGCCAGCAGCGCGGACACGAGAGTGTACGAGCAGTGCTTC.

This clonotype appeared a few times. The gene calls are TRBV20-1 and TRBJ2-2, with TRBD1 matching over 9 bases. The V and J ends lost 1 base and 4 bases, in that order; junction bases with no gene match: 10. Germline V gives CDR1 DFQATT, CDR2 SNEGSKA (reference sequence). The CDR3 spans 17 residues. CDR3 protein: CSARVKKTGGSTGELFF. The CDR3 DNA reads TGCAGTGCTAGAGTCAAAAAAACAGGGGGCAGCACCGGGGAGCTGTTTTTT.

This clonotype has more than one count but fewer than ten. This CDR3 is CASSRRTGRDRANNEQFF. In DNA, the CDR3 is TGTGCCAGCAGCCGACGGACCGGACGGGACAGGGCTAACAATGAGCAGTTCTTC. The chain employs TRBV12-3 or TRBV12-4 and TRBJ2-1, with 9 bases that match TRBD1. V gave up 6 bases and J gave up 5 bases; unmatched junction bases: 17. This CDR3 region has 18 residues.

The V and J genes are TRBV19 and TRBJ2-7; D is tentatively TRBD1 or TRBD2 (5 bases each). Deletions cut 5 bases from V and 6 bases from J, with 14 bases between. Germline lookup yields CDR1 LNHDA and CDR2 SQIVND (reference sequence). The CDR3 runs 13 residues. The CDR3 coding sequence is TGTGCCAGTAGTCCGGGGACCCCAGGCGAGCAGTACTTC. It specifies CASSPGTPGEQYF.

This clonotype was seen a handful of times. The V call is TRBV20-1, the J call TRBJ2-7, with a tentative D call TRBD2 (6 bases). The CDR3 contains 15 residues. The V gene's germline CDR1 is DFQATT and CDR2 SNEGSKA (reference sequence). V lost 0 bases and J 2 bases, leaving 14 bases between the germline ends. CDR3 amino acids: CSARDRAGTPYEQYF. DNA for the CDR3: TGCAGTGCTAGAGATCGGGCGGGAACGCCCTACGAGCAGTACTTC.

This clonotype has more than one count but fewer than ten. V and J are TRBV7-9 and TRBJ2-2; D call uncertain. The CDR3 sequence is 17 residues long. Trimming left V 7 bases short and J 5 bases short, with 23 bases between. Germline lookup yields CDR1 SEHNR and CDR2 FQNEAQ (reference sequence). CDR3 protein: CASINTEALTSTGELFF. CDR3 bases: TGTGCCAGCATCAACACCGAGGCCCTAACCTCTACCGGGGAGCTGTTTTTT.

This clonotype was picked up a small number of times. The J gene is TRBJ2-3, the V gene TRBV5-6; 10 positions agree with TRBD2. The CDR3 sequence is 17 residues long. CDR1 SGHDT and CDR2 YYEEEE come from the germline V gene. Trimming cost V 5 bases and J 4 bases; bases outside gene matches: 13. The CDR3, as DNA: TGTGCCAGCAGTGGGCTAGCGGGAGAGAATTTCTCAGATACGCAGTATTTT. Translation gives CASSGLAGENFSDTQYF. The whole variable domain, filled in from reference TRBV5-6 and TRBJ2-3, reads DAGVTQSPTHLIKTRGQQVTLRCSPKSGHDTVSWYQQALGQGPQFIFQYYEEEERQRGNFPDRFSGHQFPNYSSELNVNALLLGDSALYLCASSGLAGENFSDTQYFGPGTRLTVL.

This clonotype was counted at least ten times. The V and J genes are TRBV20-1 and TRBJ2-7; 10 bases are shared with TRBD2. Germline V gene sequence: CDR1 DFQATT, CDR2 SNEGSKA (reference sequence). The CDR3 totals 14 residues. Trimming at V came to 3 bases and at J to 2 bases, leaving 4 bases not matched to a gene. In nucleotides, the CDR3 is TGCAGTGCTAGCGGCCTAGCGGGGGCCTACGAGCAGTACTTC. Protein sequence: CSASGLAGAYEQYF.

The chain couples TRBV9 to TRBJ2-1, with TRBD2 identical over 8 bases. V shed 0 bases, J shed 8 bases, and the junction held 10 bases outside the gene matches. The CDR3 totals 16 residues. Germline V CDR1 and CDR2: SGDLS, YYNGEE. The CDR3 nucleotides read TGTGCCAGCAGCGTAGGTGGCGGGAGGCCCGCCGATGAGCAGTTCTTC. Protein sequence: CASSVGGGRPADEQFF.

Concerning this clonotype itself: Germline and junction disagree at one end, which may indicate a read error. CDR3 sequence: CAGSPNDGLYNEQFF. CDR3 in DNA: TGTGCCGGCAGCCCAAACGACGGGCTTTACAATGAGCAGTTCTTC. This rearrangement joins TRBV11-1 to TRBJ2-1; D unresolved. Germline V gene data show CDR1 as SGHAT and CDR2 as FQDESV (reference sequence). The CDR3 has 15 residues.